The 28 T cell receptor beta chains presented below share a single source sample, sequenced in a study of CXCR3-negative and CXCR3-positive naive CD8 T cells. 5' RACE that incorporated UMI labels was used to prepare the TRB cDNA libraries. TCRdb reprocessed the 5' RACE reads; each CDR3 protein has one entry and no DNA is given. Its table lists tens of thousands of distinct CDR3 sequences. These TCRs are of unknown antigen specificity. General study results and limits: CXCR3-positive naive cells carried more hydrophobic TRB CDR3s than CXCR3-negative naive cells did.

The sequencing input was naive CXCR3+ CD8+ T cells from blood. This sample's subset: CD45RO-CCR7+CD27+CD95- naive CD8+ T cells expressing CXCR3 (TNR3+). These receptors were obtained from a human donor in good health. Some clones in this sample may be carry-over from other donors' samples.

This chain links TRBV30 with TRBJ2-1; the TCRdb call, TRBD1, lacks DNA for checking. There are 13 residues in the CDR3. CDR1 GTSNPN and CDR2 SVGIG come from the germline V gene (reference sequence). The CDR3 loop reads CAGDRGPRNEQFF.

The genes are TRBV28 and TRBJ2-5; without DNA, the TCRdb call of TRBD1 cannot be checked. The CDR3 contains 14 residues. CDR1 is MDHEN and CDR2 is SYDVKM in the germline V gene. This chain's CDR3 is CASSSRDIQETQYF.

The chain has TRBV7-9 and TRBJ1-2. CDR1 is SEHNR and CDR2 is FQNEAQ in the germline V gene (reference sequence). CDR3 size: 13 residues. The CDR3 sequence: CASSLDRLDGYTF.

The chain links TRBV29-1 to TRBJ1-3. CDR1 SQVTM and CDR2 ANQGSEA come from the germline V gene. The CDR3 runs to 14 residues. CDR3 in amino acids: CSALLLLGGNTIYF. The whole variable domain, filled in from reference TRBV29-1 and TRBJ1-3, reads SAVISQKPSRDICQRGTSLTIQCQVDSQVTMMFWYRQQPGQSLTLIATANQGSEATYESGFVIDKFPISRPNLTFSTLTVSNMSPEDSSIYLCSALLLLGGNTIYFGEGSWLTVV.

The V and J genes are TRBV29-1 and TRBJ2-2. Germline V gene lookup returns CDR1 SQVTM and CDR2 ANQGSEA. This CDR3 has 13 amino acids. This CDR3 reads CSVEESVTGELFF.

V and J are TRBV29-1 and TRBJ1-2. Germline CDR1 and CDR2: SQVTM and ANQGSEA. The CDR3 has 18 residues. The chain's CDR3 is CSVDIFPPNKGEDYGYTF.

The genes are TRBV28 and TRBJ2-1; the TCRdb D gene call, TRBD2, has no DNA to confirm it. Germline loops: CDR1 MDHEN, CDR2 SYDVKM. The length of the CDR3 is 15 residues. CDR3: CASTPTSESYNEQFF.

This rearrangement joins TRBV20-1 to TRBJ2-7; without DNA, the TCRdb call of TRBD2 cannot be checked. CDR1 is DFQATT and CDR2 is SNEGSKA in the germline V gene (reference sequence). This CDR3 has 14 residues. CDR3 residues: CSARWSGRVYEQYF.

The chain has TRBV12-3 or TRBV12-4 and TRBJ2-7; TCRdb's D call of TRBD1 is untestable without DNA. The CDR3 contains 15 residues. The CDR3 protein is CASSETGTGNVEQYF.

The chain has TRBV13 and TRBJ2-1; TCRdb's D call, TRBD1, is unchecked because there is no DNA. CDR3 length: 16 residues. CDR1 and CDR2 (germline): PRHDT, FYEKMQ (reference sequence). The CDR3 here is CASSFMTVAGANEQFF.

The chain couples TRBV11-2 to TRBJ1-1. Germline V lookup: CDR1 SGHAT, CDR2 FQNNGV. CDR3 length: 15 residues. CDR3 sequence: CASSLAAGRFSEAFF. Combining the CDR3 with reference TRBV11-2 and TRBJ1-1 gives the whole variable domain EAGVAQSPRYKIIEKRQSVAFWCNPISGHATLYWYQQILGQGPKLLIQFQNNGVVDDSQLPKDRFSAERLKGVDSTLKIQPAKLEDSAVYLCASSLAAGRFSEAFFGQGTRLTVV.

This chain connects TRBV4-1 to TRBJ2-7; no DNA is available, so the TRBD2 call from TCRdb remains unchecked. The CDR3 runs 13 residues. The germline gives CDR1 MGHRA, CDR2 YSYEKL. The CDR3 sequence is CASSDQGGYEQYF.

The V call is TRBV5-1, the J call TRBJ2-3. Germline CDR1 is SGHRS and CDR2 is YFSETQ. The CDR3 contains 14 residues. The CDR3: CASSLIDPTDTQYF. The full variable domain, its missing parts supplied by reference TRBV5-1 and TRBJ2-3, is KAGVTQTPRYLIKTRGQQVTLSCSPISGHRSVSWYQQTPGQGLQFLFEYFSETQRNKGNFPGRFSGRQFSNSRSEMNVSTLELGDSALYLCASSLIDPTDTQYFGPGTRLTVL.

This chain connects TRBV28 to TRBJ2-1; the D call from TCRdb, TRBD2, cannot be confirmed without DNA. The CDR3 is 16 amino acids. Germline V gene sequence: CDR1 MDHEN, CDR2 SYDVKM. The chain's CDR3 is CASSLLAGSSYNEQFF.

The chain employs TRBV10-3 and TRBJ2-7. CDR1 ENHRY and CDR2 SYGVKD come from the germline V gene. This CDR3 spans 14 amino acids. CDR3 sequence reads: CAISESSLSYEQYF.

V and J are TRBV11-2 and TRBJ2-7; TCRdb reports TRBD2, a call that lacks DNA to check it against. Per the germline V gene, CDR1 is SGHAT and CDR2 is FQNNGV. This CDR3 comprises 14 residues. The CDR3 here is CASSLGGLTYEQYF.

The gene calls are TRBV12-3 or TRBV12-4 and TRBJ1-2. The CDR3 contains 14 residues. CDR3 residues: CASSPFGRKYGYTF.

This chain uses TRBV28 with TRBJ2-1; TCRdb's D call, TRBD2, is unchecked because there is no DNA. The CDR3 covers 22 residues. Germline V gene lookup returns CDR1 MDHEN and CDR2 SYDVKM. The CDR3 reads CASSFGLATGAGGPGSYNEQFF.

The chain carries TRBV20-1 and TRBJ2-7. The CDR3 consists of 13 residues. Germline V gives CDR1 DFQATT, CDR2 SNEGSKA (reference sequence). The CDR3 is CSAWQREFYEQYF.

This chain joins TRBV27 and TRBJ2-5; lacking DNA, the TRBD2 call made by TCRdb goes unchecked. Germline V gene sequence: CDR1 MNHEY, CDR2 SMNVEV (reference sequence). This CDR3 contains 14 residues. CDR3: CASSSRDFQETQYF.

V and J are TRBV28 and TRBJ1-5; the TCRdb call, TRBD1, lacks DNA for checking. Germline V gives CDR1 MDHEN, CDR2 SYDVKM. The CDR3 has 16 residues. The CDR3 loop is CASSFGRVREGQPQHF.

The CDR3: CASSLGVGEKRPTNEKLFF. The chain links TRBV14 to TRBJ1-4. The CDR3 totals 19 residues. Per germline, CDR1 SGHDN and CDR2 FVKESK.

The rearrangement uses TRBV28 and TRBJ1-1. The CDR3 has 12 residues. Germline V gene sequence: CDR1 MDHEN, CDR2 SYDVKM. The chain's CDR3 is CASREKNTEAFF.

The rearrangement links TRBV5-1 to TRBJ2-1; TCRdb's D call of TRBD2 is untestable without DNA. This CDR3 spans 15 amino acids. Germline V gene data show CDR1 as SGHRS and CDR2 as YFSETQ. The chain's CDR3 is CASIPGPRGDVEQFF.

The chain links TRBV7-9 to TRBJ2-1; TCRdb designates TRBD1, a call that cannot be tested without DNA. Germline CDR1 reads SEHNR; CDR2 reads FQNEAQ (reference sequence). This CDR3 spans 14 amino acids. CDR3 residues: CASSMGQGADEQFF.

The chain combines TRBV9 with TRBJ2-1; TCRdb outputs TRBD2, but without DNA this stays unchecked. The CDR3 sequence is 15 residues long. Germline CDR1 and CDR2: SGDLS and YYNGEE. The CDR3 reads CASSVDPAGLNEQFF.

The chain couples TRBV29-1 to TRBJ2-7; with no DNA, the TCRdb D assignment of TRBD1 cannot be verified. Germline CDR1 and CDR2: SQVTM and ANQGSEA. CDR3 length: 15 amino acids. CDR3: CSAHLHTGDSYEQYF.

The V gene is TRBV29-1, the J gene TRBJ2-7; the TCRdb call, TRBD2, lacks DNA for checking. The germline CDR1 and CDR2 sequences are SQVTM and ANQGSEA. The CDR3 spans 13 residues. CDR3 loop: CSVRDLTCYEQYF.